The clone carrying this T cell receptor beta chain was counted a few times. Its antigen is not known. Amplification by 5'RACE using constant-segment primers produced TCR alpha and TCR beta cDNA libraries that carried sample barcodes and UMIs. MiXCR, run by TCRdb on the 5' RACE reads, gives a single entry per CDR3 protein. Among approximately 260,000 distinct CDR3 sequences listed, 18% were seen once. The sample belongs to a study of T-cell memory formation after mild COVID-19. Study-wide context: Clustering of TCRs was largely donor specific.

Whole-study results and caveats: CD4+ contracting clones were found mainly in CM and EM, and CD8+ ones in EMRA. Pre-infection memory carried some responding clones, suggesting that cross-reactive memory joined.

The CDR3 is made up of 15 amino acids. Germline CDR1 is SGHRS and CDR2 is YFSETQ. Germline trimming cut 4 bases from V and 4 bases from J; bases unmatched to any gene: 7. This clonotype was sampled from a young man who had mild COVID-19 (a few samples of this study predate the infection). Cell type and time point are not known. Sequenced: PBMCs or a T cell subset sorted from them (not recorded which). The chain carries TRBV5-1 and TRBJ2-1; TRBD2 matches at 8 bases. Here the CDR3 reads CASSAPGGPYNEQFF. DNA for the CDR3: TGCGCCAGCAGCGCCCCGGGGGGGCCATACAATGAGCAGTTCTTC.